What follows are 27 T cell receptor beta chains derived from one specimen sequenced in a study of blood T cell repertoires in COVID-19 (TCRdb year 2020). Libraries were constructed by the immunoSEQ multiplex PCR assay. TCRdb limited this immuneACCESS table to in-frame rearrangements with V and J called. A share of clones is missing; checked studies link under half to unresolved V genes, and the rest is unexplained. This sample lists more than 250,000 clones; roughly nine tenths were detected once. The ten top clones hold around 6% of the sample. The material sequenced was PBMCs or T cells enriched from blood (not recorded which). These receptors originate from a woman aged 30 to 39 who had recovered from COVID-19.

This chain links TRBV10-3 with TRBJ1-1, with 9 bases lining up with TRBD1. CDR3 length equals 15 residues. V shed 6 bases, J shed 4 bases, and the junction held 9 bases outside the gene matches. Germline V CDR1 and CDR2: ENHRY, SYGVKD. The CDR3 region has the DNA TGTGCCATCAGGGGGGGACAGGGTTACGGCACTGAAGCTTTCTTT. Translating it yields CAIRGGQGYGTEAFF.

The chain employs TRBV19 and TRBJ2-2, with a possible D match to TRBD2 (6 bases). The V end lost 6 bases, the J end lost 4 bases, and 9 bases lay between the germline ends. The length of the CDR3 is 13 residues. The germline CDR1 and CDR2 sequences are LNHDA and SQIVND (reference sequence). The CDR3 reads CASRRRATGELFF. CDR3 nucleotides: TGTGCCAGTAGAAGGAGGGCCACCGGGGAGCTGTTTTTT.

This clone was observed a few times. For the CDR3, the DNA is TGTGCCTGGGGAACAGGGATTGCTTTCTTT. This encodes CAWGTGIAFF. The chain has TRBV30 and TRBJ1-1; weak D call: TRBD1 (6 bases). CDR1 and CDR2 from the germline V gene are GTSNPN and SVGIG (reference sequence). The CDR3 spans 10 residues. Trimming pared 5 bases from V and 11 bases from J, leaving 12 bases between.

This sequence joins TRBV4-3 and TRBJ1-1; perhaps TRBD1 as D (6 bases). Germline assignment: CDR1 LGHNA and CDR2 YSLEER. The CDR3 is 16 residues long. V was shortened by 1 base and J by 0 bases, with 12 bases between the two germline ends. CDR3 DNA: TGCGCCAGCAGCCAAGGGCGGACAGCCTTGAACACTGAAGCTTTCTTT. This encodes CASSQGRTALNTEAFF.

The chain recombines TRBV3-1 (or the pseudogene TRBV3-2) with TRBJ2-5, with 12 bases aligning to TRBD2. After removal of 0 bases from V and 2 bases from J, the junction contained 4 bases not matched to a gene. In germline, CDR1 is LGHDT, CDR2 YNNKEL (reference sequence). This CDR3 region has 17 residues. CDR3 DNA sequence: TGTGCCAGCAGCCAAGATCTAGCGGGGGGGCCACAAGAGACCCAGTACTTC. Translated: CASSQDLAGGPQETQYF.

The chain couples TRBV13 to TRBJ2-7; D is possibly TRBD2 (6 bases). Looked up from germline, CDR1 is PRHDT and CDR2 is FYEKMQ (reference sequence). Trimming took 2 bases from V and 3 from J, leaving 8 bases between them. The CDR3 consists of 13 residues. This CDR3 reads CASSLNGGYEQYF. In nucleotides, the CDR3 is TGTGCCAGCAGCTTAAACGGGGGCTACGAGCAGTACTTC.

This sequence joins TRBV5-1 and TRBJ1-1; 8 nucleotides agree with TRBD1. The CDR3 length is 15 residues. Unmatched junction bases numbered 7, after V lost 2 bases and J lost 4 bases. Germline CDR1 reads SGHRS; CDR2 reads YFSETQ. CDR3 bases: TGCGCCAGCAGCTTCGGCGGACAGGGTTCCACTGAAGCTTTCTTT. Its protein product is CASSFGGQGSTEAFF.

This chain links TRBV7-2 with TRBJ2-1; 9 bases agree with TRBD2. V lost 4 bases to trimming and J lost 6 bases; unmatched junction nucleotides: 7. The CDR3 covers 15 residues. Looked up from germline, CDR1 is SGHTA and CDR2 is FQGNSA. CDR3 DNA sequence: TGTGCCAGCAGCTCCGCGGGGGGGCTAGCCAATGAGCAGTTCTTC. Protein: CASSSAGGLANEQFF.

The chain is built from TRBV18 and TRBJ2-3; TRBD2 matches 8 bases. Germline V gene sequence: CDR1 KGHSH, CDR2 LQKENI. This CDR3 has 16 amino acids. The V gene end was trimmed by 4 bases and the J gene end by 0 bases; junction bases not matched to a gene: 6. The CDR3 here is CASSLIAGTSTDTQYF. CDR3 nucleotide sequence: TGTGCCAGCTCACTTATAGCGGGGACTAGCACAGATACGCAGTATTTT.

The chain has TRBV6-2 or TRBV6-3 and TRBJ2-7, with TRBD2 matching over 12 bases. The CDR3 sequence is 15 residues long. Germline V lookup: CDR1 MNHEY, CDR2 SVGEGT. V trimming: 0 bases; J trimming: 3 bases; junction bases outside the gene matches: 0. CDR3 sequence (DNA): TGTGCCAGCAGTTACTCGACTAGCGGGGGCTACGAGCAGTACTTC. Its translation: CASSYSTSGGYEQYF.

The CDR3 here is CASNTGQWNTEAFF. As DNA, the CDR3 is TGCGCCAGCAACACAGGACAGTGGAACACTGAAGCTTTCTTT. This chain uses TRBV5-1 with TRBJ1-1, with D perhaps TRBD1 (6 bases). Germline V lookup: CDR1 SGHRS, CDR2 YFSETQ. The CDR3 has 14 residues. V was shortened by 6 bases and J by 1 base, with 13 bases between the two germline ends. Drawing the rest from reference TRBV5-1 and TRBJ1-1, the complete variable domain is KAGVTQTPRYLIKTRGQQVTLSCSPISGHRSVSWYQQTPGQGLQFLFEYFSETQRNKGNFPGRFSGRQFSNSRSEMNVSTLELGDSALYLCASNTGQWNTEAFFGQGTRLTVV.

This clone has only one observation. The chain employs TRBV7-2 and TRBJ2-1, with 11 bases matching TRBD1. This CDR3 spans 15 amino acids. With 3 bases clipped from V and 9 bases from J, the junction kept 7 bases outside the gene matches. The V gene's germline CDR1 is SGHTA and CDR2 FQGNSA. For the CDR3, the DNA is TGTGCCAGCAGCTTCCTTGGGGGGACAGGGGGTGAGCAGTTCTTC. It translates to CASSFLGGTGGEQFF.

This chain links TRBV7-9 with TRBJ1-4; perhaps TRBD1 as D (5 bases). Trimming left V 7 bases short and J 5 bases short, with 14 bases between. The CDR3 extends over 14 amino acids. From germline, CDR1 is SEHNR and CDR2 FQNEAQ (reference sequence). The CDR3 DNA sequence: TGTGCCAGCAACCCCGGGGGTGAAAATGAAAAACTGTTTTTT. Its protein product is CASNPGGENEKLFF.

This clone was detected only a few times. The chain couples TRBV30 to TRBJ2-5, with 7 bases that match TRBD2. V trimming: 5 bases; J trimming: 2 bases; junction bases outside the gene matches: 5. Germline loops: CDR1 GTSNPN, CDR2 SVGIG (reference sequence). The CDR3 length is 13 residues. CDR3 amino acids: CAWGPGLQETQYF. CDR3 DNA sequence: TGTGCCTGGGGGCCGGGACTACAAGAGACCCAGTACTTC.

This chain connects TRBV5-8 to TRBJ1-1, with a possible D match to TRBD1 (5 bases). Trimming stripped 3 bases from V and 1 base from J, with 16 bases between. The CDR3 is 16 amino acids. Germline CDR1 and CDR2: SGHTS and YDEGEE. The CDR3 is CASSSGWGGENTEAFF. The CDR3 DNA reads TGTGCCAGCAGCTCGGGATGGGGAGGGGAGAACACTGAAGCTTTCTTT.

This clone was seen only once. The rearrangement uses TRBV29-1 and TRBJ2-1, with 7 bases matching TRBD1. This CDR3 comprises 13 residues. The V segment lost 7 bases and the J segment 5 bases; nucleotides outside the gene matches: 8. Germline V gives CDR1 SQVTM, CDR2 ANQGSEA. CDR3 nucleotides: TGCAGCGGCGGAAGGGACAGACACAATGAGCAGTTCTTC. This codes for CSGGRDRHNEQFF.

V and J are TRBV30 and TRBJ1-6, with 7 bases identical to TRBD1. This CDR3 comprises 15 residues. Germline lookup yields CDR1 GTSNPN and CDR2 SVGIG (reference sequence). V shed 5 bases, J shed 6 bases, and the junction held 10 bases outside the gene matches. The chain's CDR3 is CAWGYSGQINSPLHF. CDR3 DNA sequence: TGTGCCTGGGGCTATTCGGGACAGATTAATTCACCCCTCCACTTT.

The V and J genes are TRBV19 and TRBJ1-1, with D possibly being TRBD1 (5 bases). Trimming left V 1 base short and J 5 bases short, with 11 bases between. The germline gives CDR1 LNHDA, CDR2 SQIVND (reference sequence). The CDR3 extends over 14 amino acids. The CDR3: CASSIGAGLTEAFF. As DNA, the CDR3 is TGTGCCAGTAGTATAGGGGCAGGGTTGACTGAAGCTTTCTTT.

The chain is built from TRBV19 and TRBJ1-2; 7 nucleotides line up with TRBD1. Per the germline V gene, CDR1 is LNHDA and CDR2 is SQIVND (reference sequence). Trimming removed 4 bases from V and 4 bases from J; junction bases left unmatched: 6. This CDR3 is built from 14 residues. The CDR3 loop is CASSRGQFLYGYTF. The CDR3 DNA follows: TGTGCCAGTAGTAGGGGACAGTTCCTCTATGGCTACACCTTC. Looking up the rest from reference TRBV19 and TRBJ1-2 gives the full variable domain: DGGITQSPKYLFRKEGQNVTLSCEQNLNHDAMYWYRQDPGQGLRLIYYSQIVNDFQKGDIAEGYSVSREKKESFPLTVTSAQKNPTAFYLCASSRGQFLYGYTFGSGTRLTVV.

The gene calls are TRBV7-3 and TRBJ2-7; 7 bases are a match to TRBD1. The V segment lost 5 bases and the J segment 1 base; nucleotides outside the gene matches: 2. Germline values: CDR1 SGHTA, CDR2 FQGTGA. There are 13 residues in the CDR3. CDR3 amino acids: CASSRDRSYEQYF. The CDR3 DNA sequence: TGTGCCAGCAGCCGGGACAGATCCTACGAGCAGTACTTC. Together with reference TRBV7-3 and TRBJ2-7, the CDR3 gives the full variable domain: GAGVSQTPSNKVTEKGKYVELRCDPISGHTALYWYRQSLGQGPEFLIYFQGTGAADDSGLPNDRFFAVRPEGSVSTLKIQRTERGDSAVYLCASSRDRSYEQYFGPGTRLTVT.

The chain employs TRBV18 and TRBJ1-5; D is unclear. There are 13 residues in the CDR3. The V gene's germline CDR1 is KGHSH and CDR2 LQKENI. V dropped 3 bases and J dropped 0 bases, with 3 bases sitting between them. The CDR3 DNA reads TGTGCCAGCTCACCGGCTAGCAATCAGCCCCAGCATTTT. Its translation is CASSPASNQPQHF.

V gene TRBV5-6 combines with J gene TRBJ2-5; D gene unclear. The V and J ends lost 0 bases and 3 bases respectively, with 6 bases between them. The CDR3 length is 13 residues. Looked up from germline, CDR1 is SGHDT and CDR2 is YYEEEE. CDR3 DNA: TGTGCCAGCAGCTTGGGCTTAGAAGAGACCCAGTACTTC. This gives the protein CASSLGLEETQYF.

The CDR3 region is CASSKPRGQNYGYTF. CDR3 sequence (DNA): TGTGCCAGCAGTAAGCCCAGGGGCCAGAACTATGGCTACACCTTC. V gene TRBV6-2 or TRBV6-3 combines with J gene TRBJ1-2; a possible D gene is TRBD1 (6 bases). The CDR3 totals 15 residues. Trimming took off 5 bases at V and 2 bases at J, with 15 bases between the two ends. CDR1 and CDR2 (germline): MNHEY, SVGEGT.

V usage is TRBV19 and J usage is TRBJ2-7; 7 nucleotides agree with TRBD2. Germline trimming cut 10 bases from V and 3 bases from J; bases unmatched to any gene: 6. This CDR3 has 12 residues. Germline V gene data show CDR1 as LNHDA and CDR2 as SQIVND (reference sequence). The CDR3 bases are TGTGCCACCTCCCGGGGGGACTACGAGCAGTACTTC. It specifies CATSRGDYEQYF.

V gene TRBV6-5 combines with J gene TRBJ1-2; D possibly corresponds to TRBD1 (6 bases). This CDR3 spans 15 amino acids. Germline V gives CDR1 MNHEY, CDR2 SVGAGI. V was shortened by 5 bases and J by 7 bases, with 20 bases between the two germline ends. CDR3 residues: CASSPWTAHEGGYTF. In nucleotides, the CDR3 is TGTGCCAGCAGTCCGTGGACAGCCCACGAGGGTGGCTACACCTTC.

V gene TRBV30 combines with J gene TRBJ1-1; 9 bases align to TRBD1. J was trimmed by 3 bases and V by 8 bases; bases with no gene match: 16. The CDR3 contains 16 residues. CDR1 and CDR2 (germline): GTSNPN, SVGIG (reference sequence). CDR3: CAAKGEDRGFDTEAFF. For the CDR3, the DNA is TGTGCCGCTAAAGGAGAGGACAGGGGATTCGACACTGAAGCTTTCTTT.

The J gene is TRBJ2-2, the V gene TRBV5-1; D may be TRBD1 (6 bases). The CDR3 has 14 amino acids. CDR1 and CDR2 from the germline V gene are SGHRS and YFSETQ. Trimming removed 0 bases at V and 4 bases at J, with 7 bases between. CDR3 region: CASSLDRATGELFF. The CDR3 DNA reads as TGCGCCAGCAGCTTGGACAGGGCCACCGGGGAGCTGTTTTTT.